These 12 T cell receptor beta chains were all obtained from the same sample, sequenced in a study of identical twins. Via MiXCR, TCRdb re-called the 5' RACE reads, giving one row per CDR3 protein. The repertoire holds approximately 230,000 distinct CDR3 sequences, roughly an eighth seen once, with about 9% in the top ten. The sequencing sample was made of memory (CD45RO+) T cells sorted from blood. These receptors were taken from a woman between 18 and 29 years old in good health.

This clonotype was observed a few times. The rearrangement joins TRBV20-1 to TRBJ2-3; D might be TRBD2 (9 bases). Trimming left V 3 bases short and J 0 bases short, with 25 bases between. The CDR3 has 19 amino acids. Germline values: CDR1 DFQATT, CDR2 SNEGSKA (reference sequence). In nucleotides, the CDR3 is TGCAGTGCTAGCACCAGGGGGCAGCGGGAGGTCCCTAGCACAGATACGCAGTATTTT. It translates to CSASTRGQREVPSTDTQYF.

The rearrangement links TRBV7-2 to TRBJ2-5; perhaps TRBD2 as D (5 bases). This CDR3 region has 12 residues. CDR1 SGHTA and CDR2 FQGNSA come from the germline V gene. V was clipped by 2 bases and J by 7 bases, with 8 bases between them. The CDR3 reads CASSLLSGTQYF. Here the CDR3 DNA reads TGTGCCAGCAGCTTACTGAGCGGGACCCAGTACTTC.

In this sample, this clonotype turned up a few times. The chain carries TRBV9 and TRBJ1-2, with D unresolved. The V end was cut by 0 bases, the J end by 6 bases, with 6 bases between. Looked up from germline, CDR1 is SGDLS and CDR2 is YYNGEE. The length of the CDR3 is 12 residues. The CDR3 nucleotides read TGTGCCAGCAGCGTAGATGGAGATGGCTACACCTTC. Its protein product is CASSVDGDGYTF.

This clonotype was detected only a few times. The J gene is TRBJ2-7, the V gene TRBV20-1, with 8 positions matching TRBD2. Germline lookup yields CDR1 DFQATT and CDR2 SNEGSKA (reference sequence). The CDR3 runs to 14 residues. V shed 1 base, J shed 7 bases, and the junction held 9 bases outside the gene matches. The DNA for the CDR3 is TGCAGTGCTAGAGGCGCCGGGGGGGCGATTGAGCAGTACTTC. Translated: CSARGAGGAIEQYF.

V gene TRBV20-1 combines with J gene TRBJ2-3; either TRBD1 or TRBD2 may fit D (6 bases each). CDR3 length: 18 residues. Germline V gives CDR1 DFQATT, CDR2 SNEGSKA (reference sequence). V gave up 0 bases and J gave up 5 bases, with 24 bases separating them. DNA of the CDR3: TGCAGTGCTAGAGATCGGATCCGTGGTAGGGGGGCCGGAGATACGCAGTATTTT. This codes for CSARDRIRGRGAGDTQYF.

By sample share, this clonotype is medium-sized (0.01 to 0.1%). The chain joins TRBV12-3 or TRBV12-4 to TRBJ2-3; 7 bases are a match to TRBD2. The CDR3 has 13 amino acids. J lost 5 bases, V lost 7 bases, and 6 bases had no gene match. The CDR3 DNA is TGTGCCAGCAACCTCAGCGGGGAAGATACGCAGTATTTT. Translation: CASNLSGEDTQYF.

This clonotype was found many times. J is TRBJ2-7 and V is TRBV5-1; D is perhaps TRBD2 (6 bases). Germline CDR1 and CDR2: SGHRS and YFSETQ. V lost 0 bases to trimming and J lost 3 bases, with 7 bases between them. The CDR3 consists of 13 residues. CDR3 sequence reads: CASSLVGGYEQYF. The DNA for the CDR3 is TGCGCCAGCAGCTTGGTGGGGGGCTACGAGCAGTACTTC. The entire variable domain, with the rest obtained from reference TRBV5-1 and TRBJ2-7, is as follows: KAGVTQTPRYLIKTRGQQVTLSCSPISGHRSVSWYQQTPGQGLQFLFEYFSETQRNKGNFPGRFSGRQFSNSRSEMNVSTLELGDSALYLCASSLVGGYEQYFGPGTRLTVT.

This clonotype appeared many times. This chain links TRBV5-8 with TRBJ1-4; tentatively, D is TRBD1 (6 bases). In germline, CDR1 is SGHTS, CDR2 YDEGEE. V dropped 4 bases and J dropped 0 bases, with 16 bases sitting between them. This CDR3 is built from 17 residues. DNA for the CDR3: TGTGCCAGCAGCCCCTGGGGTAGGGACACAACTAATGAAAAACTGTTTTTT. Amino acids: CASSPWGRDTTNEKLFF. The whole variable domain, filled in from reference TRBV5-8 and TRBJ1-4, reads EAGVTQSPTHLIKTRGQQATLRCSPISGHTSVYWYQQALGLGLQFLLWYDEGEERNRGNFPPRFSGRQFPNYSSELNVNALELEDSALYLCASSPWGRDTTNEKLFFGSGTQLSVL.

This clonotype has ten or more counts. This rearrangement joins TRBV10-3 to TRBJ2-7, with 8 nucleotides matching TRBD1. The CDR3 runs 14 residues. Germline-derived CDR1 and CDR2 are ENHRY and SYGVKD. V dropped 7 bases and J dropped 4; count of bases not matched to a gene: 9. The CDR3 loop reads CAIISDRGSYEQYF. The CDR3 DNA sequence: TGTGCCATCATATCCGACAGGGGCAGTTACGAGCAGTACTTC.

This clonotype occurred a few times. The chain combines TRBV29-1 with TRBJ1-2, with D possibly being TRBD1 (5 bases). This CDR3 comprises 12 residues. V lost 7 bases and J 2 bases, leaving 11 bases between the germline ends. In germline, CDR1 is SQVTM, CDR2 ANQGSEA. The CDR3 bases are TGCAGCGCCGGGACGAAGAACTATGGCTACACCTTC. Amino acid sequence: CSAGTKNYGYTF. Looking up the rest from reference TRBV29-1 and TRBJ1-2 gives the full variable domain: SAVISQKPSRDICQRGTSLTIQCQVDSQVTMMFWYRQQPGQSLTLIATANQGSEATYESGFVIDKFPISRPNLTFSTLTVSNMSPEDSSIYLCSAGTKNYGYTFGSGTRLTVV.

In this sample, this clonotype turned up a few times. DNA of the CDR3: TGTGCCAGCAGCCTGCTACCGGGACCTACGGAGACCCAGTACTTC. The encoded protein is CASSLLPGPTETQYF. The chain recombines TRBV7-3 with TRBJ2-5, with D possibly being TRBD1 or TRBD2 (5 bases each). Germline V gene lookup returns CDR1 SGHTA and CDR2 FQGTGA. Trimming cost V 5 bases and J 5 bases, with 18 bases left between them. This CDR3 spans 15 amino acids. Drawing the rest from reference TRBV7-3 and TRBJ2-5, the complete variable domain is GAGVSQTPSNKVTEKGKYVELRCDPISGHTALYWYRQSLGQGPEFLIYFQGTGAADDSGLPNDRFFAVRPEGSVSTLKIQRTERGDSAVYLCASSLLPGPTETQYFGPGTRLLVL.

The chain has TRBV6-1 and TRBJ1-3; the match to TRBD1 covers 12 bases. With V trimmed by 6 bases and J by 3 bases, 6 bases remained unmatched. There are 16 residues in the CDR3. Germline V gene sequence: CDR1 MNHNS, CDR2 SASEGT. The CDR3 DNA reads as TGTGCCAGCAGCCCCGGGACAGGGGGCCGTGGAAACACCATATATTTT. It encodes CASSPGTGGRGNTIYF.